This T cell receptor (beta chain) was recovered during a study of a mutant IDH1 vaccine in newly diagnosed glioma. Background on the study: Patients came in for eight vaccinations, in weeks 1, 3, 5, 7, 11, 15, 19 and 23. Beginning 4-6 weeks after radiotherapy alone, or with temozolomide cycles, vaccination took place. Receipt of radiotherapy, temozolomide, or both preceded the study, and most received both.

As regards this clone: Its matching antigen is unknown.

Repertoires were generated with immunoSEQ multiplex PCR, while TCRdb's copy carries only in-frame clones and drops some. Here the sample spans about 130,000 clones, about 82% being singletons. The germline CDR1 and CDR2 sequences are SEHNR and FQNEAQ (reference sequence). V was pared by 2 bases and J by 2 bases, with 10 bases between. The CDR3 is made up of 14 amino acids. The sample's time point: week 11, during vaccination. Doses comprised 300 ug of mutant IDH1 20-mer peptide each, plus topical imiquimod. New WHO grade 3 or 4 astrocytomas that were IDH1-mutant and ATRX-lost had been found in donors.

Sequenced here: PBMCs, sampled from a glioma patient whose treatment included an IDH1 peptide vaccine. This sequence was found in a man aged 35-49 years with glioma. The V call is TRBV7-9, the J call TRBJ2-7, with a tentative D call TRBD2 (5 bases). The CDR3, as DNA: TGTGCCAGCAGCTTAAGCCGGGGTCCCTACGAGCAGTACTTC. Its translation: CASSLSRGPYEQYF.